A single T cell receptor (beta chain) is shown here with its context. What it recognizes is unknown. Expressed TCRB transcripts were sequenced because the isolated RNA had all been reverse transcribed beforehand. Sequencing was performed with immunoSEQ multiplex PCR; in TCRdb, only in-frame clones are kept and a portion is missing. The sample includes over 200,000 clones, about a tenth of them seen just once. CD4+ naive, central memory, regulatory and stem cell-like memory cells were sorted via CD45RO/CCR7/CD25/CD127/CD95/CD27. The data belong to a study of beta chain features in type 1 diabetes. General study findings and limits: Naive, central memory and Treg TCRB repertoires appeared more alike in patients than in healthy donors. Significant though moderate, a shortening of TCRB CDR3s appeared in all four CD4+ subsets of Type 1 diabetes patients.

Sample: naive CD4+ T cells from blood. This TCR derives from a man younger than 40 with type 1 diabetes.

CDR3 in DNA: TGCAGCGTTGAGACTAGCGGGACAGATACGCAGTATTTT. Amino acid sequence: CSVETSGTDTQYF. The rearrangement joins TRBV29-1 to TRBJ2-3; 10 bases line up with TRBD2. Germline V lookup: CDR1 SQVTM, CDR2 ANQGSEA. Trimming took 3 bases from V and 3 from J; bases not matched to a gene: 0. The CDR3 sequence is 13 residues long.